Given below is one TCR beta chain in context. This record belongs to a study of response to subunit inactivated influenza vaccine. Using its own MiXCR run on the RT-PCR reads, TCRdb lists one record per CDR3 protein. Found here are fewer than 750,000 distinct CDR3 sequences, 12% to 15% of them singletons; the top ten hold approximately 10%. Losses at the gene ends were 4 bases for V and 0 bases for J; bases not matched to a gene: 14. This CDR3 is built from 20 residues. Germline V lookup: CDR1 SGHRS, CDR2 YFSETQ. The receptor's source is a man aged 50 to 60 who received an inactivated influenza vaccine. The specimen comprised PBMCs from blood, sampled less than 13 days after vaccination. The V call is TRBV5-1, the J call TRBJ2-5; 14 positions agree with TRBD2. The CDR3 is CASSETHSGTSGSNQETQYF. Written as DNA, the CDR3 is TGCGCCAGCAGCGAAACCCACTCCGGGACTAGCGGGAGTAACCAAGAGACCCAGTACTTC.